This is a list of T cell receptor beta chains from one sample in a study of blood T cell repertoires in COVID-19. Measured with immunoSEQ multiplex PCR; TCRdb has only the in-frame clones, and not every one. The sample records approximately 52,000 clones, around 90% being singletons. The sequenced sample consisted of peripheral blood. All receptors come from a man in his fifties with acute or convalescent COVID-19. Each CDR3 is given with its conserved first and last residue.

V gene: TRBV5-6; CDR3 protein: CASSPQGNTEAFF
V gene: TRBV5-4; CDR3 protein: CASSSIEIGVGGNTEAFF
V gene: TRBV29-1; CDR3 protein: CSVLTGASYEQYF
V gene: TRBV19; CDR3 protein: CASRIQNSNQPQHF
V gene: TRBV19; CDR3 protein: CASSMERVTGELFF
V gene: TRBV6-5; CDR3 protein: CASSLESSYNSPLHF
V gene: TRBV29-1; CDR3 protein: CSGGDRQNTEAFF
V gene: TRBV6-6; CDR3 protein: CASSPSRRDTEAFF
V gene: TRBV6-5; CDR3 protein: CASSPRQGAGYGYTF
V gene: TRBV6-6; CDR3 protein: CASSYSEPNTEAFF
V gene: TRBV27; CDR3 protein: CASSPRQGTALQYF
V gene: TRBV28; CDR3 protein: CASRDQGDEAFF
V gene: TRBV5-1; CDR3 protein: CASSLGQEYNEQFF
V gene: TRBV19; CDR3 protein: CASSHSPDTQYF
V gene: TRBV19; CDR3 protein: CASSIRRGSNTGELFF
V gene: TRBV19; CDR3 protein: CASRMRPEGNQPQHF
V gene: TRBV3-1/TRBV3-2; CDR3 protein: CASSQARLAGDTGELFF
V gene: TRBV19; CDR3 protein: CASSILSAGGRPQHF
V gene: TRBV19; CDR3 protein: CASRPAGGGDEQYF
V gene: TRBV11-2; CDR3 protein: CASSEDPGQGAFGYEQYF
V gene: TRBV5-1; CDR3 protein: CASSFKGGTEAFF
V gene: TRBV1; CDR3 protein: CTSSPRGESYEQYF
V gene: TRBV29-1; CDR3 protein: CSASLGGVSISEQFF
V gene: TRBV27; CDR3 protein: CASSLPFTGGEDQPQHF
V gene: TRBV5-1; CDR3 protein: CASSHGLAGGPGDTQYF
V gene: TRBV7-9; CDR3 protein: CASSERGTGNNEQFF
V gene: TRBV19; CDR3 protein: CASSVGGRPTDTQYF
V gene: TRBV7-2; CDR3 protein: CASSLEGPGTDTQYF
V gene: TRBV9; CDR3 protein: CASSGGGFYGYTF
V gene: TRBV4-1; CDR3 protein: CASSLFAGGLNTEAFF
V gene: TRBV30; CDR3 protein: CAWSGGGPGTNEKLFF